The 10 T cell receptor beta chains in this list originate from one sample, sequenced in a study of lymphopenia after photon versus proton radiotherapy. The data were produced by immunoSEQ multiplex PCR, yet TCRdb's version contains in-frame clones alone and is incomplete. The sample includes around 26,000 clones, 65% to 85% of them seen just once. The sample here was peripheral blood, taken from a patient treated with proton-based radiotherapy. The receptors derive from a woman aged 70-85 years with pancreatic cancer.

The CDR3 DNA reads as TGTGCCAGCAGCTTAGATGGGCGGGGAGATACGCAGTATTTT. It yields the protein CASSLDGRGDTQYF. This chain joins TRBV7-2 and TRBJ2-3; possible D gene TRBD2, 6 bases. Germline V gene sequence: CDR1 SGHTA, CDR2 FQGNSA. CDR3 length equals 14 residues. V lost 1 base, J lost 5 bases, and 10 bases lay in between.

This sequence joins TRBV28 and TRBJ2-5; tentatively, D is TRBD1 (6 bases). V lost 5 bases, J lost 2 bases, and 15 bases lay in between. The CDR3 has 15 residues. Per germline, CDR1 MDHEN and CDR2 SYDVKM. CDR3 protein: CASSARGKGQETQYF. The CDR3 DNA is TGTGCCAGCAGTGCCAGGGGAAAGGGGCAAGAGACCCAGTACTTC.

This rearrangement joins TRBV7-2 to TRBJ2-1; no clear D gene. This CDR3 has 12 amino acids. With 5 bases removed from V and 8 bases from J, the gap between germline ends came to 10 bases. Germline V gene data show CDR1 as SGHTA and CDR2 as FQGNSA. The chain's CDR3 is CASSRDWDEQFF. Written as DNA, the CDR3 is TGTGCCAGCAGCCGCGATTGGGATGAGCAGTTCTTC. The whole variable domain, remainder taken from reference TRBV7-2 and TRBJ2-1, is GAGVSQSPSNKVTEKGKDVELRCDPISGHTALYWYRQSLGQGLEFLIYFQGNSAPDKSGLPSDRFSAERTGGSVSTLTIQRTQQEDSAVYLCASSRDWDEQFFGPGTRLTVL.

V and J are TRBV5-1 and TRBJ2-7; TRBD2 matches at 8 bases. The trim removed 7 bases at V and 2 bases at J, leaving 8 bases unmatched. Germline lookup yields CDR1 SGHRS and CDR2 YFSETQ. The CDR3 is 14 amino acids. The CDR3 DNA reads TGCGCCAGCGCCCCGGGGGGGACGGCCTACGAGCAGTACTTC. Residues: CASAPGGTAYEQYF.

This clone was seen a few times. This rearrangement joins TRBV7-2 to TRBJ1-1; no reliable D call. CDR1 is SGHTA and CDR2 is FQGNSA in the germline V gene. This CDR3 contains 17 residues. V lost 0 bases and J 0 bases, leaving 14 bases between the germline ends. Here the CDR3 DNA reads TGTGCCAGCAGCTTAGCGGGTATGGGCAGCATGAACACTGAAGCTTTCTTT. Translated, it gives CASSLAGMGSMNTEAFF.

The chain links TRBV10-2 to TRBJ2-1, with 10 bases lining up with TRBD2. After removal of 6 bases from V and 3 bases from J, the junction contained 5 bases not matched to a gene. The CDR3 covers 15 residues. The V gene's germline CDR1 is WSHSY and CDR2 SAAADI. In DNA form, the CDR3 reads TGCGCCAGCAGAACTAGCGGGATGGGCTACAATGAGCAGTTCTTC. It specifies CASRTSGMGYNEQFF.

The chain recombines TRBV2 with TRBJ1-2; D uncertain. CDR1 and CDR2 from the germline V gene are SNHLY and FYNNEI. This CDR3 spans 12 amino acids. V lost 3 bases and J lost 11, with 13 bases in between. For the CDR3, the DNA is TGTGCCAGCAGTGACGGCAACCGGATATACACCTTC. As protein: CASSDGNRIYTF.

This clone appeared a single time. V and J are TRBV7-2 and TRBJ1-5; D is uncertain. The V gene lost 5 bases and the J gene lost 7 bases, with 12 bases spanning the gap. This CDR3 is 13 amino acids long. Germline V gene data show CDR1 as SGHTA and CDR2 as FQGNSA. This CDR3 is CASSAGGGQPQHF. CDR3 bases: TGTGCCAGCAGCGCAGGCGGTGGACAGCCCCAGCATTTT.

The chain joins TRBV28 to TRBJ2-7; D call uncertain. The CDR3 consists of 13 residues. The germline gives CDR1 MDHEN, CDR2 SYDVKM. With 2 bases removed from V and 1 base from J, the gap between germline ends came to 6 bases. CDR3: CASSLPGSYEQYF. In DNA, the CDR3 is TGTGCCAGCAGTTTACCTGGATCCTACGAGCAGTACTTC.

The chain is built from TRBV29-1 and TRBJ1-2, with 9 bases lining up with TRBD1. The CDR3 is 14 residues long. Trimming took 6 bases from V and 4 from J; bases not matched to a gene: 9. Germline CDR1 and CDR2: SQVTM and ANQGSEA. CDR3 residues: CSVAPGQGFYGYTF. For the CDR3, the DNA is TGCAGCGTGGCACCGGGACAGGGATTCTATGGCTACACCTTC.